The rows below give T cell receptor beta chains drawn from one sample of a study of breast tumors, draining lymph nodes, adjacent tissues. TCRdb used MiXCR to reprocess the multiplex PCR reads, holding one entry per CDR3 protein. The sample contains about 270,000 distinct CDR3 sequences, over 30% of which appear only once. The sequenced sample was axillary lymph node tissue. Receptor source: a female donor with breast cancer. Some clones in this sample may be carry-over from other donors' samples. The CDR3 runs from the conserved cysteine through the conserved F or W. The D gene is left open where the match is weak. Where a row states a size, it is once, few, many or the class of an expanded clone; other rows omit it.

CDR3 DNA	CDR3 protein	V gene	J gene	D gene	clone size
TGTGCCAGTAGTACCTGGGACCGTAGGGACACTGAAGCTTTCTTT	CASSTWDRRDTEAFF	TRBV19	TRBJ1-1	-	-
TGCAGCGCCGGCCGCGGGGCGGGAGTCTACGAGCAGTACTTC	CSAGRGAGVYEQYF	TRBV20-1	TRBJ2-7	TRBD2	many
TGTGCCAGTAGCCCAACGGGTAGCGGGAGCGTTTATGGCTACACCTTC	CASSPTGSGSVYGYTF	TRBV19	TRBJ1-2	-	-
TGTGCCTGGAGTGCAGGGCGGACAGATACGCAGTATTTT	CAWSAGRTDTQYF	TRBV30	TRBJ2-3	-	many
TGTGCCAGCAGTTTAGGGACATGGCAGTACTTC	CASSLGTWQYF	TRBV28	TRBJ2-7	-	few
TGTGCCTGGTACCCCGGCTCAGCGAGTGCTTCACCCCTCCACTTT	CAWYPGSASASPLHF	TRBV30	TRBJ1-6	-	many
TGTGCCAGCAAGCTGACTAGCGGCTACAATGAGCAGTTCTTC	CASKLTSGYNEQFF	TRBV6-2/TRBV6-3	TRBJ2-1	TRBD2	few
TGCGCCAGCAGTGAGTCGCTCGACGGGAATGAAAAACTGTTTTTT	CASSESLDGNEKLFF	TRBV10-1	TRBJ1-4	-	many
TGTGCCAGCGGACCGGGGGGAGGCGGTAATTCACCCCTCCACTTT	CASGPGGGGNSPLHF	TRBV28	TRBJ1-6	-	many
TGTGCCACCAGTGATTCCGGGACAGGGGGCATGTATGAGCAGTTCTTC	CATSDSGTGGMYEQFF	TRBV24-1	TRBJ2-1	TRBD1	many
TGTGCCAGCAGCTTGGATCGGCTATGGAACACTGAAGCTTTCTTT	CASSLDRLWNTEAFF	TRBV5-8	TRBJ1-1	-	-
TGTGCCAGCAGCCCGCAGTACGAGCGGTACTTC	CASSPQYERYF	TRBV7-2	TRBJ2-7	-	once
TGCAGCGTTGTGGAGGGATATGGCTACACCTTC	CSVVEGYGYTF	TRBV29-1	TRBJ1-2	-	many
TGTGCCAGCAGCTTAGAACAGTTCAATCAGCCCCAGCATTTT	CASSLEQFNQPQHF	TRBV11-2	TRBJ1-5	-	many
TGCAGTGCTCGCCGGGACAGGGGTGAAATGGAAAAACTGTTTTTT	CSARRDRGEMEKLFF	TRBV20-1	TRBJ1-4	TRBD1	-
TGTGCCAGCAGCCCCGGAGCTGGGGAGCAGTTCTTC	CASSPGAGEQFF	TRBV5-6	TRBJ2-1	-	many
TGTGCTAGTGGTTTGCGCCAGGGTCCCCAGGGCTGTGCGAACACCGGGGAGCTGTTTTTT	CASGLRQGPQGCANTGELFF	TRBV12-5	TRBJ2-2	-	-
TGCGCCAGCAGCCAAGGAACAGGGGTGCATGAAAAACTGTTTTTT	CASSQGTGVHEKLFF	TRBV4-3	TRBJ1-4	TRBD1	many
TGTGCCAGCAGCCGCGGCGGACAGGGGGCGGGTGGCTACACCTTC	CASSRGGQGAGGYTF	TRBV5-4	TRBJ1-2	TRBD1	many
TGTGCCAGCAGCCCAACGGACAGGGGGCATAGTTCACCCCTCCACTTT	CASSPTDRGHSSPLHF	TRBV5-8	TRBJ1-6	TRBD1	many
TGTGCCAGCAGCTTATCGGACCCAGCGGGAGACAATGAGCAGTCCTTC	CASSLSDPAGDNEQSF	TRBV11-2	TRBJ2-1	TRBD2	few
TGCAGTGCTAGAGCCCCTCCCTTTTCGAGCGGGGTGACAGATACGCAGTATTTT	CSARAPPFSSGVTDTQYF	TRBV20-1	TRBJ2-3	TRBD2	many
TGTGCCAGCAGAAGGGGGACAGGGTCAAGGTACGAGCAGTACTTC	CASRRGTGSRYEQYF	TRBV12-3/TRBV12-4	TRBJ2-7	TRBD1	many
TGTGCCAGCAGTCGTCCGGGACAGGCGACCTACGAGCAGTACTTC	CASSRPGQATYEQYF	TRBV6-5	TRBJ2-7	TRBD1	many
TGTGCCAGCAGTTTAGTTAGCCGCAATGGGCAGTTCTTC	CASSLVSRNGQFF	TRBV28	TRBJ2-1	-	-
TGTGCCAGTAGTATATGGTTGGCCCGAACCCTTGGAAACACCATATATTTT	CASSIWLARTLGNTIYF	TRBV19	TRBJ1-3	-	many
TGTGCCAGCAGCCCCGGGACTAGCGTTTACAATGAGCGGTTCTTC	CASSPGTSVYNERFF	TRBV7-9	TRBJ2-1	TRBD2	-
TGTGCCAGCAGTTACAGACTAGTATTCGACGAGCAGTACTTC	CASSYRLVFDEQYF	TRBV6-2/TRBV6-3	TRBJ2-7	-	few
TGTGCCAGCAGCATGGGGGCAGGGGGGTCGGAGACCCTGTACTTC	CASSMGAGGSETLYF	TRBV7-9	TRBJ2-5	-	-
TGTGCCAGCAGCTTCGGTGGTGGCTACGAGCAGTACTTC	CASSFGGGYEQYF	TRBV11-2	TRBJ2-7	-	many